This is a list of T cell receptor beta chains from one sample in a study of CD8+ T cells in alopecia areata. Libraries were prepared by immunoSEQ multiplex PCR; TCRdb keeps only in-frame clonotypes and omits some of them. The sample holds some 180,000 clones, roughly 60% seen once. The sequences come from CD4+ T cells sorted from blood, collected at week 0. These receptor sequences come from a human donor with alopecia areata. Both conserved end residues are part of each CDR3. The D gene is left open where the match is weak. Part of the rows lack a size; the others show once, few, many or a class for expanded clones.

TRBV15	TRBJ1-1	.	.	CATSIGGGGTEAFF	TGTGCCACCAGCATAGGAGGCGGAGGCACTGAAGCTTTCTTT
TRBV27	TRBJ2-2	TRBD1	.	CASTGGGELFF	TGTGCCAGCACAGGGGGCGGGGAGCTGTTTTTT
TRBV29-1	TRBJ1-1	TRBD1	.	CSVELRQGNTEAFF	TGCAGCGTTGAATTGCGACAGGGAAACACTGAAGCTTTCTTT
TRBV27	TRBJ2-5	.	.	CASRLSRNGQETQYF	TGTGCCAGCAGGCTCAGCCGGAATGGCCAAGAGACCCAGTACTTC
TRBV15	TRBJ2-4	TRBD1	.	CATSGQETKNIQYF	TGTGCCACCAGTGGACAGGAGACCAAAAACATTCAGTACTTC
TRBV5-1	TRBJ2-2	.	.	CASSSREMNTGELFF	TGCGCCAGCAGCTCCAGGGAAATGAACACCGGGGAGCTGTTTTTT
TRBV20-1	TRBJ2-1	.	.	CSAADVNEQFF	TGCAGTGCTGCGGACGTTAATGAGCAGTTCTTC
TRBV2	TRBJ1-6	.	.	CASSEAGSGNSPLHF	TGTGCCAGCAGTGAAGCAGGGTCGGGTAATTCACCCCTCCACTTT
TRBV29-1	TRBJ2-5	.	.	CSVGGGPQETQYF	TGCAGCGTTGGTGGGGGCCCTCAAGAGACCCAGTACTTC
TRBV29-1	TRBJ2-2	.	.	CSAGNPGELFF	TGCAGCGCGGGGAACCCCGGGGAGCTGTTTTTT
TRBV10-3	TRBJ2-1	.	.	CAISESLYNEQFF	TGTGCCATCAGTGAGTCGCTTTACAATGAGCAGTTCTTC
TRBV4-1	TRBJ1-4	.	.	CASSQGEQNEKLFF	TGCGCCAGCAGCCAAGGGGAGCAAAATGAAAAACTGTTTTTT
TRBV9	TRBJ2-1	.	.	CASSETDGLYEQFF	TGTGCCAGCAGCGAGACCGACGGGCTATATGAGCAGTTCTTC
TRBV2	TRBJ2-3	.	few	CASTGQKGGTQYF	TGTGCCAGCACAGGCCAGAAGGGCGGTACGCAGTATTTT
TRBV29-1	TRBJ2-1	TRBD1	.	CSVSRGQGEIF	TGCAGCGTTTCCAGGGGACAGGGAGAGATCTTC
TRBV30	TRBJ1-5	.	.	CAWSVGLDQPQHF	TGTGCCTGGAGTGTGGGCCTGGATCAGCCCCAGCATTTT